Listed below are T cell receptor beta chains from one sample, sequenced in a study of radiation and T cells in renal cell carcinoma. Measured with immunoSEQ multiplex PCR; TCRdb has only the in-frame clones, and not every one. The table shows approximately 170,000 clones, with about 87% occurring only once. The starting material was blood, obtained from a patient whose treatment included radiotherapy and nephrectomy. The receptors were gathered from a woman between 45 and 65 years old with renal cell carcinoma. Each CDR3 is given with its conserved first and last residue. A D gene is named only where the DNA matches it firmly. The size entry is marked missing in some rows and otherwise reads once, few, many or a size class.

clone_size	cdr3_length	d_call	v_call	j_call	cdr3_aa	cdr3_nt
-	14	-	TRBV30	TRBJ1-4	CAWSVVRGREKLFF	TGTGCCTGGAGTGTGGTCAGGGGTAGAGAAAAACTGTTTTTT
-	16	TRBD1	TRBV6-1	TRBJ2-7	CASSEAGQGAPYEQYF	TGTGCCAGCAGTGAAGCGGGACAGGGGGCCCCCTACGAGCAGTACTTC
-	13	-	TRBV5-1	TRBJ2-2	CASAPMDTGELFF	TGCGCCAGCGCCCCAATGGACACCGGGGAGCTGTTTTTT
-	14	-	TRBV27	TRBJ1-4	CATKGGILNEKLFF	TGTGCCACCAAGGGGGGAATACTTAATGAAAAACTGTTTTTT
-	14	-	TRBV14	TRBJ1-1	CASSRQSLNTEAFF	TGTGCCAGCAGCCGACAGTCCCTGAACACTGAAGCTTTCTTT
once	14	-	TRBV28	TRBJ2-4	CASGDTIAKNIQYF	TGTGCCAGCGGGGACACGATAGCCAAAAACATTCAGTACTTC
-	14	-	TRBV7-2	TRBJ1-5	CASSTRTADQPQHF	TGTGCCAGCAGCACGAGGACGGCAGATCAGCCCCAGCATTTT
-	15	-	TRBV5-1	TRBJ1-1	CASSLAQDGGTEAFF	TGCGCCAGCAGCTTGGCTCAGGACGGGGGCACTGAAGCTTTCTTT
-	14	-	TRBV5-4	TRBJ1-4	CASSTGQTNEKLFF	TGTGCCAGCAGCACCGGACAGACTAATGAAAAACTGTTTTTT
-	13	-	TRBV29-1	TRBJ2-3	CSVEEQLQDTQYF	TGCAGCGTTGAAGAGCAATTGCAGGATACGCAGTATTTT
once	12	-	TRBV9	TRBJ1-2	CASSVYRYGYTF	TGTGCCAGCAGCGTGTACAGATATGGCTACACCTTC
-	13	-	TRBV14	TRBJ2-7	CASSQGRFYEQYF	TGTGCCAGCAGCCAAGGGCGGTTCTACGAGCAGTACTTC
-	13	-	TRBV5-1	TRBJ1-1	CASSSGLNTEAFF	TGCGCCAGCAGCTCAGGATTGAACACTGAAGCTTTCTTT
-	13	-	TRBV18	TRBJ1-1	CASSPLEYTEAFF	TGTGCCAGCTCACCATTAGAGTACACTGAAGCTTTCTTT
-	13	TRBD1	TRBV5-4	TRBJ1-2	CASSFQGAGGYTF	TGTGCCAGCAGCTTTCAGGGGGCAGGAGGCTACACCTTC
-	15	TRBD2	TRBV7-8	TRBJ2-3	CASSLLAGVTDTQYF	TGTGCCAGCAGCTTACTAGCGGGGGTTACAGATACGCAGTATTTT
-	15	TRBD2	TRBV7-9	TRBJ2-5	CASSLSVREGETQYF	TGTGCCAGCAGCTTAAGTGTTCGGGAGGGGGAGACCCAGTACTTC
-	16	-	TRBV19	TRBJ2-2	CASSPRRLGNTGELFF	TGTGCCAGTAGTCCAAGGCGATTGGGGAACACCGGGGAGCTGTTTTTT
few	14	-	TRBV5-6	TRBJ2-7	CASSLLGQGINWYF	TGTGCCAGCAGCCTACTGGGGCAGGGAATCAATTGGTACTTC
-	14	-	TRBV11-3	TRBJ2-3	CASSLGSTTDTQYF	TGTGCCAGCAGCTTAGGGAGTACTACAGATACGCAGTATTTT
-	13	-	TRBV5-6	TRBJ2-1	CASSVDTGFGQFF	TGTGCCAGCAGCGTAGACACAGGTTTTGGGCAGTTCTTC
-	15	TRBD1	TRBV9	TRBJ1-5	CASSVAGTENQPQHF	TGTGCCAGCAGCGTAGCTGGGACAGAGAATCAGCCCCAGCATTTT
-	15	-	TRBV19	TRBJ1-1	CASSNWAGPNTEAFF	TGTGCCAGTAGCAACTGGGCAGGGCCCAACACTGAAGCTTTCTTT
-	15	-	TRBV7-2	TRBJ2-2	CASSLDLNGGPKSLF	TGTGCCAGCAGCCTCGACCTCAACGGGGGGCCCAAATCTCTTTTT
-	19	-	TRBV11-2	TRBJ1-2	CASSLVSGYFLSSNYGYTF	TGTGCCAGCAGCTTAGTATCGGGTTACTTCCTCTCGTCTAACTATGGCTACACCTTC
-	15	TRBD2	TRBV18	TRBJ2-3	CASSTGGGITDTQYF	TGTGCCAGCTCAACGGGCGGGGGAATAACAGATACGCAGTATTTT